This TCR beta chain was captured in a study of blood T cell repertoires in COVID-19. Study-level information: The study drew acute and convalescent COVID-19 samples from the United States, Italy and Spain. Sample material is recorded as cDNA or gDNA derived from T cells, B-cell-depleted T cells, or PBMCs.

Germline-derived CDR1 and CDR2 are LNHDA and SQIVND (reference sequence). Unmatched junction bases numbered 12, after V lost 8 bases and J lost 3 bases. CDR3 length equals 16 residues. A few counts support this clone. In the study's own analysis: Cell counts per sample came from amplifying reference gene primers. Produced via immunoSEQ multiplex PCR; TCRdb's table is partial and in-frame only. Clone size and the V and J calls come from that table; the DNA yielded D and trimming. There are fewer than 300,000 clones in the sample; around 86% occur only once, and under 3% lies in the top ten. This chain connects TRBV19 to TRBJ1-4; 7 bases agree with TRBD1. The specimen sequenced was peripheral blood. This receptor was identified in a woman in her fifties or sixties with active or convalescent COVID-19. The CDR3 reads CASAGPRQGSNEKLFF. CDR3 coding DNA: TGTGCCAGTGCGGGCCCTCGACAGGGATCTAATGAAAAACTGTTTTTT.